Listed here is a single TCR beta chain. The antigen is unknown. Naive CD8 cells lacked CD45RO, underwent positive selection for CCR7 and left out terminally differentiated effector memory CD45RA+ cells. The record originates from a study of shared clonotypes between healthy human individuals. Sorted-subset replicate PCRs used 150 to 250 ng of genomic DNA. This amount corresponded to about 30,000 T cell genomes. Per the original methods: There were no quality scores in the junction-only immunoSEQ sequences, so filtering differed. This table comes from immunoSEQ multiplex PCR, and its TCRdb copy is limited to in-frame clones, with some not included. V and J calls and clone size are as listed in that table; D and trimming were resolved from the DNA. Altogether some 2.1 million clones are present, approximately 92% being singletons, with the ten largest covering around 1.7%. General study findings and limits: Sequencing depth was a factor that was expected to affect clonotype sharing among donors. All-four-donor shared clonotypes had higher generation probabilities than non-shared clonotypes did.

Input material: naive CD8+ T cells from PBMCs. This TCR was sampled from a young man in good health. Some clones in this sample may be carry-over from other donors' samples.

As DNA, the CDR3 is TGTGCCAGCAGTGAATGGGGGTCTAGCTACGGCGAGACCCAGTACTTC. The encoded protein is CASSEWGSSYGETQYF. This chain joins TRBV25-1 and TRBJ2-5; D tentatively fits TRBD1 or TRBD2 (5 bases each). The CDR3 is 16 residues long. The V gene lost 1 base and the J gene lost 5 bases, with 17 bases spanning the gap. Germline V CDR1 and CDR2: MGHDK, SYGVNS.